Below, 27 T cell receptor beta chains from the same sample are listed, as sequenced in a study of blood T cell repertoires in COVID-19 (dated by TCRdb to between 2020 and 2021). Library method: the immunoSEQ multiplex PCR assay. TCRdb obtained this table from immuneACCESS and retained in-frame rearrangements with V and J assigned. These tables miss some clones; where compared with another copy, unresolved V genes account for less than half of the shortfall, and the remainder is unexplained. Counted in this sample were tens of thousands of clones; about 90% of them appeared once. Together, the top ten hold 8.5% of the sample. The sequencing input was peripheral blood. The receptors were sampled from a human donor in a cohort sampled during active COVID-19.

The genes are TRBV7-9 and TRBJ1-1; 9 bases match TRBD1. Germline V gene data show CDR1 as SEHNR and CDR2 as FQNEAQ (reference sequence). This CDR3 region has 14 residues. J gave up 13 bases and V 5 bases, and 14 bases lay outside the gene matches. For the CDR3, the DNA is TGTGCCAGCAGCCCCGCGGGACAGGGTTTTTCGGTTTTCTTT. Translated: CASSPAGQGFSVFF.

The J gene is TRBJ2-5, the V gene TRBV27; D is undetermined. Germline V gene lookup returns CDR1 MNHEY and CDR2 SMNVEV (reference sequence). Trimming stripped 2 bases from V and 2 bases from J, with 27 bases between. This CDR3 is built from 20 residues. This CDR3 is CASSLASKMRSPGTQETQYF. The CDR3 nucleotides read TGTGCCAGCAGTTTAGCGTCAAAGATGAGGTCTCCCGGAACGCAAGAGACCCAGTACTTC.

The CDR3 nucleotides are TGTGCCAGCAGCTTACGAGGGCTTGGCCCTCTCTACGAGCAGTACTTC. Translated: CASSLRGLGPLYEQYF. The chain combines TRBV11-2 with TRBJ2-7; tentative D call: TRBD2 (5 bases). CDR1 and CDR2 (germline): SGHAT, FQNNGV. V lost 2 bases and J 3 bases, leaving 17 bases between the germline ends. The length of the CDR3 is 16 residues.

CDR3 region: CAWGADLYEQYF. CDR3 nucleotide sequence: TGTGCCTGGGGGGCTGATCTCTACGAGCAGTACTTC. The rearrangement joins TRBV30 to TRBJ2-7, with D perhaps matching TRBD1 (5 bases). Germline CDR1 GTSNPN, CDR2 SVGIG (reference sequence). V lost 5 bases and J lost 3, with 11 bases in between. The CDR3 length is 12 residues. Complete variable domain (other parts from reference TRBV30 and TRBJ2-7): SQTIHQWPATLVQPVGSPLSLECTVEGTSNPNLYWYRQAAGRGLQLLFYSVGIGQISSEVPQNLSASRPQDRQFILSSKKLLLSDSGFYLCAWGADLYEQYFGPGTRLTVT.

The rearrangement joins TRBV11-2 to TRBJ2-7; D possibly corresponds to TRBD2 (8 bases). The CDR3 length is 18 residues. From germline, CDR1 is SGHAT and CDR2 FQNNGV. V gave up 5 bases and J gave up 1 base, with 24 bases separating them. The CDR3: CASSRRGGLTSESYEQYF. The CDR3 DNA reads as TGTGCCAGCAGCCGCAGGGGGGGTTTGACTAGCGAGTCCTACGAGCAGTACTTC.

V and J are TRBV28 and TRBJ2-5; possibly TRBD2 for D (6 bases). This CDR3 is built from 14 residues. Trimming removed 7 bases from V and 1 base from J, with 13 bases in between. Germline V gene data show CDR1 as MDHEN and CDR2 as SYDVKM. The DNA for the CDR3 is TGTGCCAGCACTACCCCGGGACTCCAAGAGACCCAGTACTTC. The encoded protein is CASTTPGLQETQYF.

The chain combines TRBV5-1 with TRBJ1-4; 7 nucleotides agree with TRBD1. V shed 4 bases and J 5 bases; nucleotides not matched to a gene: 5. This CDR3 spans 14 amino acids. Germline lookup yields CDR1 SGHRS and CDR2 YFSETQ. The CDR3 DNA reads as TGCGCCAGCAGCCAAGGGGGCTTAAATGAAAAACTGTTTTTT. Protein: CASSQGGLNEKLFF.

This clone was observed once. The chain is built from TRBV27 and TRBJ2-3; maybe TRBD1 (5 bases). The V gene lost 2 bases and the J gene lost 4 bases, with 7 bases spanning the gap. The CDR3 contains 13 residues. The germline V gene encodes CDR1 MNHEY and CDR2 SMNVEV (reference sequence). The CDR3 loop reads CASSLVRADTQYF. CDR3 bases: TGTGCCAGCAGTTTAGTCAGGGCAGATACGCAGTATTTT.

The chain joins TRBV7-9 to TRBJ1-2; D unresolved. Germline V CDR1 and CDR2: SEHNR, FQNEAQ (reference sequence). Between the trimmed V and J ends, which lost 0 bases and 4 bases, there was a span of 15 bases. The CDR3 covers 16 residues. The CDR3 DNA sequence: TGTGCCAGCAGCTTAGCGTCAGCTAGTCCCCTCTATGGCTACACCTTC. Protein product: CASSLASASPLYGYTF.

This rearrangement joins TRBV4-3 to TRBJ1-2; D gene unclear. Per germline, CDR1 LGHNA and CDR2 YSLEER. Trimming left V 1 base short and J 4 bases short, with 16 bases between. This CDR3 comprises 16 residues. In DNA, the CDR3 is TGCGCCAGCAGCCAAGTTTCCCGGAGCAACTTCTATGGCTACACCTTC. This sequence encodes CASSQVSRSNFYGYTF.

The chain employs TRBV12-3 or TRBV12-4 and TRBJ1-1, with D hard to call. The CDR3 covers 13 residues. Trimming took 6 bases from V and 0 from J, leaving 8 bases between them. CDR3: CASRRVMNTEAFF. CDR3 coding DNA: TGTGCCAGCAGGAGGGTCATGAACACTGAAGCTTTCTTT.

In this sample, this clone turned up many times. This chain uses TRBV6-2 or TRBV6-3 with TRBJ2-7, with TRBD2 identical over 7 bases. Losses at the gene ends were 4 bases for V and 3 bases for J; bases not matched to a gene: 18. CDR1 MNHEY and CDR2 SVGEGT come from the germline V gene. The CDR3 spans 18 residues. CDR3 DNA: TGTGCCAGCAGTTCCGCCTCATCCCCGGCGGGCGGGGGCTACGAGCAGTACTTC. Its translation: CASSSASSPAGGGYEQYF.

J is TRBJ2-7 and V is TRBV7-8, with a weak D call TRBD1 (6 bases). The V end was cut by 1 base, the J end by 3 bases, with 10 bases between. Germline-derived CDR1 and CDR2 are SGHVS and FQNEAQ. The CDR3 consists of 14 residues. The CDR3 region has the DNA TGTGCCAGCAGCTTAGGGAGAGGGGGCTACGAGCAGTACTTC. Amino acids: CASSLGRGGYEQYF.

This rearrangement joins TRBV21-1 to TRBJ2-7; TRBD2, the table's D call, was not compared with the DNA. TRBV21-1 is noted as a pseudogene. The length of the CDR3 is 14 residues. CDR3 sequence (DNA): TGTGCCAGCAGCAGAGGACTAGCGCAAAACGAGCAGTACTTC. Amino acid sequence: CASSRGLAQNEQYF.

V gene TRBV27 combines with J gene TRBJ1-2, with a tentative D call TRBD1 (5 bases). Trimming pared 3 bases from V and 4 bases from J, leaving 18 bases between. CDR3 size: 16 residues. Germline CDR1 and CDR2: MNHEY and SMNVEV (reference sequence). The CDR3 DNA is TGTGCCAGCAGTTTTGCTGCCACAGGACCGACCTATGGCTACACCTTC. Amino acids: CASSFAATGPTYGYTF.

The J gene is TRBJ1-1, the V gene TRBV6-2 or TRBV6-3; 7 bases are shared with TRBD1. Trimming took 2 bases from V and 5 from J; bases not matched to a gene: 20. The CDR3 spans 19 residues. Germline CDR1 reads MNHEY; CDR2 reads SVGEGT. CDR3 nucleotide sequence: TGTGCCAGCAGTTACCCCGGGTGGACGACAGGGTCGGCTTCGACTGAAGCTTTCTTT. It yields the protein CASSYPGWTTGSASTEAFF.

This chain uses TRBV2 with TRBJ2-3; 8 nucleotides align to TRBD2. The CDR3 loop spans 15 amino acids. Per germline, CDR1 SNHLY and CDR2 FYNNEI. Trimming took 6 bases from V and 10 from J; bases not matched to a gene: 15. CDR3: CASRDGGVGISPQYF. The CDR3 bases are TGTGCCAGCAGAGACGGGGGGGTGGGTATTTCGCCGCAGTATTTT.

The chain combines TRBV6-5 with TRBJ1-1; no clear D. CDR1 and CDR2 from the germline V gene are MNHEY and SVGAGI. V shed 6 bases and J shed 0 bases, with 11 bases lying between them. This CDR3 has 14 amino acids. For the CDR3, the DNA is TGTGCCAGCAGATTACACATCATGAACACTGAAGCTTTCTTT. Amino acids: CASRLHIMNTEAFF.

V and J are TRBV5-1 and TRBJ1-2; 9 nucleotides match TRBD1. The CDR3 runs to 15 residues. J was trimmed by 1 base and V by 4 bases; bases with no gene match: 5. Germline V gene sequence: CDR1 SGHRS, CDR2 YFSETQ. CDR3 nucleotide sequence: TGCGCCAGCAGCCTAGGACAGGGGAATAACTATGGCTACACCTTC. Translation gives CASSLGQGNNYGYTF.

This rearrangement joins TRBV11-2 to TRBJ2-3; 8 bases fit TRBD2. V trimming: 3 bases; J trimming: 2 bases; junction bases outside the gene matches: 7. CDR1 SGHAT and CDR2 FQNNGV come from the germline V gene. This CDR3 has 16 amino acids. Here the CDR3 reads CASSLTIAGYTDTQYF. CDR3 coding DNA: TGTGCCAGCAGCTTGACTATAGCGGGGTACACAGATACGCAGTATTTT.

This chain uses TRBV18 with TRBJ1-1; D uncertain. V lost 1 base and J 1 base, leaving 7 bases between the germline ends. The CDR3 is made up of 14 amino acids. Germline V lookup: CDR1 KGHSH, CDR2 LQKENI. As DNA, the CDR3 is TGTGCCAGCTCACCACTACTTACGAACACTGAAGCTTTCTTT. Amino acid sequence: CASSPLLTNTEAFF.

The chain joins TRBV7-9 to TRBJ2-7; TRBD1 matches at 8 bases. The V and J ends lost 5 bases and 2 bases, in that order; junction bases with no gene match: 20. Germline V gene sequence: CDR1 SEHNR, CDR2 FQNEAQ (reference sequence). The CDR3 has 19 amino acids. The CDR3 protein is CASSLLRGLDQDRAYEQYF. CDR3 nucleotides: TGTGCCAGCAGCCTACTCAGGGGGCTTGATCAGGATAGGGCCTACGAGCAGTACTTC.

V usage is TRBV18 and J usage is TRBJ1-2; no definite D call. There are 16 residues in the CDR3. Germline V lookup: CDR1 KGHSH, CDR2 LQKENI. Between the trimmed V and J ends, which lost 2 bases and 4 bases, there was a span of 17 bases. CDR3 nucleotide sequence: TGTGCCAGCTCACCAGTTCAGGAGGCTCAGACCTATGGCTACACCTTC. As protein: CASSPVQEAQTYGYTF.

The chain employs TRBV27 and TRBJ2-7, with 12 nucleotides matching TRBD1. J lost 3 bases, V lost 4 bases, and 4 bases had no gene match. The CDR3 extends over 15 amino acids. CDR1 and CDR2 from the germline V gene are MNHEY and SMNVEV (reference sequence). Written as DNA, the CDR3 is TGTGCCAGCAGTTCCGGGACAGGGGGCTTCTACGAGCAGTACTTC. Protein product: CASSSGTGGFYEQYF.

This CDR3 reads CASSVEDSYGYTF. The CDR3 DNA sequence: TGTGCCAGCAGCGTAGAGGACAGCTATGGCTACACCTTC. The chain uses TRBV9 and TRBJ1-2, with D perhaps TRBD1 (6 bases). Trimming took off 0 bases at V and 4 bases at J, with 7 bases between the two ends. Germline-derived CDR1 and CDR2 are SGDLS and YYNGEE. The CDR3 sequence is 13 residues long. Supplemented by reference TRBV9 and TRBJ1-2, the full variable domain reads DSGVTQTPKHLITATGQRVTLRCSPRSGDLSVYWYQQSLDQGLQFLIQYYNGEERAKGNILERFSAQQFPDLHSELNLSSLELGDSALYFCASSVEDSYGYTFGSGTRLTVV.

The J gene is TRBJ1-5, the V gene TRBV27, with TRBD1 matching over 7 bases. The CDR3 has 14 residues. Germline V gene sequence: CDR1 MNHEY, CDR2 SMNVEV (reference sequence). The J segment lost 2 bases and the V segment lost 2 bases, leaving 0 bases of the junction unmatched. The CDR3 DNA reads as TGTGCCAGCAGTTTAGACAGGGGCAATCAGCCCCAGCATTTT. It translates to CASSLDRGNQPQHF.

The V and J genes are TRBV19 and TRBJ2-7, with D unresolved. The V and J ends lost 4 bases and 2 bases respectively, with 15 bases between them. Germline CDR1 LNHDA, CDR2 SQIVND (reference sequence). The CDR3 consists of 15 residues. The CDR3 DNA is TGTGCCAGTAGTACCTCAAGAGCCACCCCCTACGAGCAGTACTTC. Translation: CASSTSRATPYEQYF. The entire variable domain, with the rest obtained from reference TRBV19 and TRBJ2-7, is as follows: DGGITQSPKYLFRKEGQNVTLSCEQNLNHDAMYWYRQDPGQGLRLIYYSQIVNDFQKGDIAEGYSVSREKKESFPLTVTSAQKNPTAFYLCASSTSRATPYEQYFGPGTRLTVT.